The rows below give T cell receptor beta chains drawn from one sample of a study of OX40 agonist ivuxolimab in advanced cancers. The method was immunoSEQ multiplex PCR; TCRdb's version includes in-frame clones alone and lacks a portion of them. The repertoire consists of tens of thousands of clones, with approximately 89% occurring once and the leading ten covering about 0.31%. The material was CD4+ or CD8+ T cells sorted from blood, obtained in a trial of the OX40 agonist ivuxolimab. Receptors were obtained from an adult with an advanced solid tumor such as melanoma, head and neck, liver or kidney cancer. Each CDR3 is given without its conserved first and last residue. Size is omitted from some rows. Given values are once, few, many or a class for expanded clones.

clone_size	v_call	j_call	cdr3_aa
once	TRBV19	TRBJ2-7	ASSTPTGPYEQY
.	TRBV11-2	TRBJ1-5	ASSPGTVSNQPQH
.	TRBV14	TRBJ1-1	ASSPMGSGVKNTEAF
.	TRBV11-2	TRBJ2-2	ASRPTSGDTGELF
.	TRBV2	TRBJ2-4	ASSENGRDIQY
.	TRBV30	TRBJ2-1	AWRATRTGEQF
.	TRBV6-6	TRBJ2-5	ASSRAGQETQY
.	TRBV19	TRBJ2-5	ASSLQVMETQY
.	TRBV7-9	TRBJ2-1	ASSPVTQQTSGIYNEQF
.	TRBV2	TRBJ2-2	ASSEVLAGVGELF
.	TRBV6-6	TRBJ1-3	ASYHPGAPGNTIY
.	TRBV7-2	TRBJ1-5	ASSLDSSGQPQH
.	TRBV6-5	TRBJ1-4	ASRPTGPNEKLF
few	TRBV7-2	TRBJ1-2	ASSSITGAAGYGYT
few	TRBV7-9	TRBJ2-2	ASSLVSWTGELF
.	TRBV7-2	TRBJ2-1	ASSSGTSGTSSYNEQF
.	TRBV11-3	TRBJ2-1	ASSLGGEDEQF
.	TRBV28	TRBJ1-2	ASRLSGDYGYT
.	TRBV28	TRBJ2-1	ASSFGGINEQF
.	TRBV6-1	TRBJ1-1	ASSEKGRGTEAF
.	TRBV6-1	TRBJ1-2	ASRQGALDYGYT
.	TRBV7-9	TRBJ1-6	ASSLGGAGSPPH
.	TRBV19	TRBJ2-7	ASSITATYEQY
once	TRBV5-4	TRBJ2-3	ASSLDLEGTDTQY
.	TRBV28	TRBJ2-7	ASSLGNYEQY
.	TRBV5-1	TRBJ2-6	ASSFAAAGANVLT
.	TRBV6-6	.	ASSPRRGGIYEQY
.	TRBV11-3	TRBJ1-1	ASSLARAYTEAF
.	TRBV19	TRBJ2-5	ASSMEWGEVVTTETQY
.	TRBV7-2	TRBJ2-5	ASSLDPTGETQY
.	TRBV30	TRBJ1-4	ASSSRGLRREKLF
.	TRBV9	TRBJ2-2	ASSVDGGQRTGELF
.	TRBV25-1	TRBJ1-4	ASSGAGLDEKLF
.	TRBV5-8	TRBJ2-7	ASSITSDSRGEQY
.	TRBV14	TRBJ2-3	ASSQVDTQY
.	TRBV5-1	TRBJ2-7	ASSLVGRDEQY
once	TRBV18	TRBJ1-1	ASSPVVRGTEAF
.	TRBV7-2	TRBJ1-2	ASSSRRDSEYGYT
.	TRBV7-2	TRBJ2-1	ASSLRGGTLYNEQF
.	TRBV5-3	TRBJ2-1	ASSRTRQSYNEQF
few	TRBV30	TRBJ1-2	AWSALSRSNGYT
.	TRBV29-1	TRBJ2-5	SVEGQGHVTQY
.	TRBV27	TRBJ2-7	ASSSPGTGVYEQY
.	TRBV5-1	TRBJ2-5	ASSLEEPNQETQY
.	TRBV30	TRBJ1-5	AWSVSGDQPQH
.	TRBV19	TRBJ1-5	ASSDRGQRDQPQH
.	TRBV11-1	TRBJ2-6	ASSSTGAGANVLT
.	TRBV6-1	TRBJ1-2	ASSDIGGYT
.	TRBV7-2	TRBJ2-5	ASSDVAGLGTQY
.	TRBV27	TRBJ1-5	ASSLSGTSDQPQH
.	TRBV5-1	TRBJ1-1	ASSLTLQGRKTEAF
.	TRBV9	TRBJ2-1	ASSAGVAGVNEQF
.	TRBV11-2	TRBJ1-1	ASSRPMNTEAF
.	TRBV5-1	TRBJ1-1	ASSSSLTRTREAF